Following are 22 T cell receptor beta chains from one sample sequenced in a study of human T cells and chemical hapten exposure. Time point in this sample: pre-sensitization, week 0. Noted treatment: therapeutic diphenylcyclopropenone sensitization with weekly scalp DPC. TCRdb redid the calling of the RACE reads with MiXCR, one entry per CDR3 protein. Here the sample spans 300,000 to 450,000 distinct CDR3 sequences, 5.5% being singletons. The sequencing used whole blood, collected in connection with sensitization to the hapten diphenylcyclopropenone (DPC). The receptors stem from a woman in her late teens or twenties with alopecia areata. Some clones in this sample may be carry-over from other donors' samples.

This clonotype was observed many times. J is TRBJ2-6 and V is TRBV12-3 or TRBV12-4; D is perhaps TRBD1 or TRBD2 (5 bases each). Trimming removed 3 bases from V and 0 bases from J, with 12 bases in between. This CDR3 comprises 17 residues. CDR3 loop: CASSFPGRFSGANVLTF. The CDR3 region has the DNA TGTGCCAGCAGTTTTCCGGGACGTTTCTCTGGGGCCAACGTCCTGACTTTC.

The V call is TRBV7-2, the J call TRBJ2-2; D uncertain. CDR3 length: 15 residues. Trimming removed 6 bases at V and 0 bases at J, with 11 bases between. From germline, CDR1 is SGHTA and CDR2 FQGNSA. CDR3 in amino acids: CASRGPNANTGELFF. In DNA, the CDR3 is TGTGCCAGCAGAGGACCTAACGCGAACACCGGGGAGCTGTTTTTT.

This clonotype was seen a few times. The V call is TRBV20-1, the J call TRBJ2-7; 8 bases line up with TRBD2. CDR3 size: 13 residues. Trimming at V came to 5 bases and at J to 3 bases, leaving 6 bases not matched to a gene. Germline lookup yields CDR1 DFQATT and CDR2 SNEGSKA (reference sequence). The CDR3 sequence is CSAGGAGVYEQYF. For the CDR3, the DNA is TGCAGTGCTGGTGGAGCGGGGGTCTACGAGCAGTACTTC.

This clonotype was observed a handful of times. The chain has TRBV7-3 and TRBJ2-1; D may match TRBD1 or TRBD2 (5 bases each). From germline, CDR1 is SGHTA and CDR2 FQGTGA. The germline V and J ends were trimmed by 8 bases and 6 bases, with 11 bases remaining between them. The CDR3 is 12 residues long. The CDR3 here is CASQGGGNEQFF. DNA for the CDR3: TGTGCCAGCCAGGGCGGAGGCAATGAGCAGTTCTTC.

This clonotype appeared many times. This chain links TRBV20-1 with TRBJ1-1; TRBD1 might be the D (5 bases). Trimming shortened V by 0 bases and J by 8 bases, and 13 bases separated the two germline ends. The CDR3 sequence is 13 residues long. CDR1 is DFQATT and CDR2 is SNEGSKA in the germline V gene (reference sequence). The CDR3 region has the DNA TGCAGTGCTAGAGAACTGCGGGGCACAGAAGCTTTCTTT. Amino acid sequence: CSARELRGTEAFF.

The V and J genes are TRBV5-1 and TRBJ2-1; TRBD1 agrees at 10 bases. The germline V gene encodes CDR1 SGHRS and CDR2 YFSETQ. The CDR3 totals 16 residues. Germline trimming cut 2 bases from V and 5 bases from J; bases unmatched to any gene: 7. The CDR3 region has the DNA TGCGCCAGCAGCTTTGTAGGACAGGGGGTGAACAATGAGCAGTTCTTC. It yields the protein CASSFVGQGVNNEQFF.

The chain is built from TRBV6-4 and TRBJ1-1; D unclear. Germline lookup yields CDR1 MRHNA and CDR2 SNTAGT. V dropped 1 base and J dropped 4 bases, with 7 bases sitting between them. The CDR3 has 13 residues. CDR3 coding DNA: TGTGCCAGCAGTGACTATGTGGGCACTGAAGCTTTCTTT. Encoded protein: CASSDYVGTEAFF.

This clonotype was seen many times. The chain recombines TRBV11-2 with TRBJ1-1; D ambiguous. V was shortened by 0 bases and J by 0 bases, with 17 bases between the two germline ends. CDR3 length: 18 residues. Germline CDR1 and CDR2: SGHAT and FQNNGV. CDR3 loop: CASSLEPLVGSMNTEAFF. The CDR3 nucleotides are TGTGCCAGCAGCTTAGAACCCCTTGTTGGAAGTATGAACACTGAAGCTTTCTTT.

The V call is TRBV6-6, the J call TRBJ2-3; D may correspond to TRBD1 or TRBD2 (5 bases each). Per the germline V gene, CDR1 is MNHNY and CDR2 is SVGAGI (reference sequence). The V gene lost 0 bases and the J gene lost 0 bases, with 16 bases spanning the gap. This CDR3 is built from 18 residues. The CDR3 here is CASSYSMGPRGSTDTQYF. CDR3 sequence (DNA): TGTGCCAGCAGTTACTCGATGGGACCCCGCGGTAGCACAGATACGCAGTATTTT.

This clonotype was observed many times. The rearrangement joins TRBV7-6 to TRBJ1-1; D uncertain. Trimming pared 0 bases from V and 1 base from J, leaving 9 bases between. This CDR3 has 15 residues. CDR1 is SGHVS, CDR2 FNYEAQ, per germline. The CDR3 reads CASSLAGNPNTEAFF. CDR3 bases: TGTGCCAGCAGCTTAGCGGGGAATCCGAACACTGAAGCTTTCTTT.

A few counts support this clonotype. The CDR3 DNA is TGTGCCACCAGCATCGACAGGGGGCCGTGGGGCTACACCTTC. Residues: CATSIDRGPWGYTF. The V and J genes are TRBV15 and TRBJ1-2, with 10 positions matching TRBD1. This CDR3 is 14 amino acids long. Germline loops: CDR1 LNHNV, CDR2 YYDKDF (reference sequence). V trimming: 4 bases; J trimming: 8 bases; junction bases outside the gene matches: 7.

This clonotype was counted a few times. This rearrangement joins TRBV19 to TRBJ2-3, with 7 nucleotides matching TRBD2. Germline values: CDR1 LNHDA, CDR2 SQIVND (reference sequence). CDR3 size: 14 residues. V dropped 10 bases and J dropped 2; count of bases not matched to a gene: 9. In DNA form, the CDR3 reads TGTGCCACTCAAACGGGGGGAAACACAGATACGCAGTATTTT. As protein: CATQTGGNTDTQYF.

The chain carries TRBV18 and TRBJ2-3; D gene ambiguous. Trimming took off 3 bases at V and 6 bases at J, with 13 bases between the two ends. The CDR3 totals 14 residues. Germline V gene lookup returns CDR1 KGHSH and CDR2 LQKENI. This CDR3 reads CASSPPGRADTQYF. For the CDR3, the DNA is TGTGCCAGCTCACCCCCCGGTCGAGCGGATACGCAGTATTTT. The full variable domain, its missing parts supplied by reference TRBV18 and TRBJ2-3, is NAGVMQNPRHLVRRRGQEARLRCSPMKGHSHVYWYRQLPEEGLKFMVYLQKENIIDESGMPKERFSAEFPKEGPSILRIQQVVRGDSAAYFCASSPPGRADTQYFGPGTRLTVL.

Regarding this clonotype: A junction end diverges from the germline sequence, so it may reflect a read error. The chain links TRBV24-1 to TRBJ2-1; D perhaps matches TRBD1 (5 bases). Germline V gives CDR1 KGHDR, CDR2 SFDVKD. The CDR3 totals 15 residues. The DNA for the CDR3 is TGTGCCACCAGAGATTGGGGCGGTTCCTACAATGAGCAGTTCTTC. The encoded protein is CATRDWGGSYNEQFF.

The V and J genes are TRBV29-1 and TRBJ1-1, with 7 bases matching TRBD1. V was pared by 1 base and J by 5 bases, with 7 bases of the junction left unmatched. From germline, CDR1 is SQVTM and CDR2 ANQGSEA. This CDR3 is 14 amino acids long. CDR3 nucleotides: TGCAGCGTTGAAGGGCAACCAGGGGGGACTGAAGCTTTCTTT. Residues: CSVEGQPGGTEAFF.

The table lists this clonotype with many counts. The V and J genes are TRBV6-2 or TRBV6-3 and TRBJ2-7; 8 bases match TRBD1. V trimming: 6 bases; J trimming: 2 bases; junction bases outside the gene matches: 9. This CDR3 is built from 15 residues. Germline loops: CDR1 MNHEY, CDR2 SVGEGT. The CDR3 here is CASSRSTGVPYEQYF. CDR3 in DNA: TGTGCCAGCAGCCGTTCGACAGGGGTCCCCTACGAGCAGTACTTC.

This clonotype was detected ten times or more. The chain uses TRBV5-4 and TRBJ2-3; D not certain. Germline V CDR1 and CDR2: SGHNT, YYREEE (reference sequence). The CDR3 is 15 residues long. Trimming cost V 4 bases and J 2 bases, with 14 bases left between them. The CDR3 DNA reads TGTGCCAGCAGCCCTACCACCCAACCCACAGATACGCAGTATTTT. This sequence encodes CASSPTTQPTDTQYF.

There are a few counts of this clonotype. V is TRBV28 and J is TRBJ1-1; 11 positions match TRBD1. Looked up from germline, CDR1 is MDHEN and CDR2 is SYDVKM. The CDR3 length is 14 residues. V lost 10 bases to trimming and J lost 4 bases; unmatched junction nucleotides: 8. For the CDR3, the DNA is TGTGCCACCCTAGGGACAGGGGGGGCCACTGAAGCTTTCTTT. Translation: CATLGTGGATEAFF. Full variable domain (rest looked up from reference TRBV28 and TRBJ1-1): DVKVTQSSRYLVKRTGEKVFLECVQDMDHENMFWYRQDPGLGLRLIYFSYDVKMKEKGDIPEGYSVSREKKERFSLILESASTNQTSMYLCATLGTGGATEAFFGQGTRLTVV.

This clonotype was recorded many times. J is TRBJ2-3 and V is TRBV6-5, with TRBD1 identical over 8 bases. Germline trimming cut 8 bases from V and 3 bases from J; bases unmatched to any gene: 4. This CDR3 is built from 13 residues. From germline, CDR1 is MNHEY and CDR2 SVGAGI. Here the CDR3 reads CASGRTGTDTQYF. The CDR3 nucleotides read TGTGCCAGCGGTAGGACAGGGACAGATACGCAGTATTTT.

This clonotype was recorded many times. The chain recombines TRBV27 with TRBJ1-1; no definite D call. This CDR3 is 14 amino acids long. Germline lookup yields CDR1 MNHEY and CDR2 SMNVEV (reference sequence). Trimming removed 3 bases at V and 8 bases at J, with 16 bases between. For the CDR3, the DNA is TGTGCCAGCAGTTTTGGGTTTACGAAAAGGGAAGCTTTCTTT. The encoded protein is CASSFGFTKREAFF.

This clonotype showed up just a few times. The V gene is TRBV7-2, the J gene TRBJ1-6; D remains unclear. V was cut by 4 bases and J by 4 bases, with 11 bases left in between. Per the germline V gene, CDR1 is SGHTA and CDR2 is FQGNSA. The CDR3 is 15 residues long. The CDR3 is CASSSPSGYNSPLHF. CDR3 bases: TGTGCCAGCAGCTCCCCCTCTGGGTATAATTCACCCCTCCACTTT.

This clonotype was recorded a few times. V is TRBV7-9 and J is TRBJ1-1; D gene uncertain. Germline V lookup: CDR1 SEHNR, CDR2 FQNEAQ (reference sequence). Trimming removed 5 bases at V and 2 bases at J, with 12 bases between. The CDR3 has 14 residues. Written as DNA, the CDR3 is TGTGCCAGCAGCCAGAGAACAGCCAACACTGAAGCTTTCTTT. Residues: CASSQRTANTEAFF.